Below are 3 T cell receptor beta chains sequenced from a single sample in a study of quantifying T cell responses using KT2 cells. Turning to the study itself: RNA was reverse transcribed with TCR alpha and beta constant-region primers.

A single-stranded UMI oligo with SP2 sequence was ligated to cDNA 3' ends. First-round PCR used four to five cycles and beta primers RC1.1 and RC1.2 covering TRBC1 and TRBC2. Each CDR3 protein is one row after TCRdb ran MiXCR on the UMI-ligation and nested PCR reads. Found here are fewer than 50,000 distinct CDR3 sequences, over 15% of them singletons; the top ten hold 40% to 45%. Sample: PBMCs spiked with cells of the T cell clone KT2. Receptors originate from a human donor.

The chain has TRBV10-3 and TRBJ1-1, with D possibly matching TRBD1 (5 bases). V was trimmed by 3 bases and J by 3 bases, leaving 8 bases between them. CDR3 length: 13 amino acids. Germline CDR1 reads ENHRY; CDR2 reads SYGVKD. DNA of the CDR3: TGTGCCATCAGTGACAGGGTGGACACTGAAGCTTTCTTT. Amino acids: CAISDRVDTEAFF.

This clonotype has ten or more counts. The chain has TRBV14 and TRBJ2-3; D uncertain. There are 14 residues in the CDR3. Per germline, CDR1 SGHDN and CDR2 FVKESK. Deletions cut 2 bases from V and 2 bases from J, with 8 bases between. This CDR3 reads CASSQSSTTDTQYF. The DNA for the CDR3 is TGTGCCAGCAGCCAATCAAGCACCACAGATACGCAGTATTTT.

This clonotype appeared a few times. The chain uses TRBV10-2 and TRBJ2-3; maybe TRBD2 (6 bases). This CDR3 contains 14 residues. Trimming took 2 bases from V and 2 from J, leaving 8 bases between them. Per germline, CDR1 WSHSY and CDR2 SAAADI. The CDR3 coding sequence is TGCGCCAGCAGTGAGGGGGGGTACACAGATACGCAGTATTTT. Encoded protein: CASSEGGYTDTQYF.